The rows below give T cell receptor beta chains drawn from one sample of a study of T cell responses to AZD1222 COVID-19 vaccine. Only in-frame clones appear in the TCRdb table, and some are missing; sequencing was by immunoSEQ multiplex PCR. This sample yields 100,000 or so clones, of which nearly 90% are seen a single time; around 3.1% belongs to the top ten. The sequences come from peripheral blood, collected on day 0 of AZD1222 vaccination. These receptors were taken from an adult in good health. Both conserved end residues are part of each CDR3.

j_call v_call cdr3_length cdr3_aa
TRBJ1-5 TRBV18 16 CASSPPNPGLPAPQHF
TRBJ1-1 TRBV7-2 14 CASSLFFPTLEAFF
TRBJ2-3 TRBV7-6 18 CASSLGASGDYSTDTQYF
TRBJ2-2 TRBV10-2 17 CASRDPKRAGNTGELFF
TRBJ1-1 TRBV7-9 16 CASRGRGRGVYTEAFF
TRBJ1-1 TRBV10-1 18 CASSPYMGRGYVGTEAFF
TRBJ1-5 TRBV29-1 12 CSVAEGGQPQHF
TRBJ1-2 TRBV3-1/TRBV3-2 14 CASSQVGVGYGYTF
TRBJ1-4 TRBV2 15 CASSEGYGTNEKLFF
TRBJ1-4 TRBV4-2 15 CASSQRREINEKLFF
TRBJ2-2 TRBV7-2 14 CASSKTSGRGELFF
TRBJ1-2 TRBV7-2 15 CASSDQTGGAYGYTF
TRBJ2-5 TRBV5-1 14 CASSWRGGLETQYF
TRBJ2-1 TRBV23-1 18 CASSHLVDRDPHYNEQFF
TRBJ2-7 TRBV2 11 CASIQGNEQYF
TRBJ1-1 TRBV5-3 17 CARGTLQKDGADTEAFF
TRBJ1-4 TRBV7-3 13 CASSLLVGEKLFF
TRBJ1-1 TRBV7-3 14 CASSLTEANTEAFF
TRBJ1-1 TRBV9 15 CASSVAPDLNTEAFF
TRBJ2-1 TRBV30 15 CACWKGSGSYNEQFF
TRBJ1-1 TRBV5-1 15 CASSLWGQMNTEAFF
TRBJ2-2 TRBV29-1 11 CSVLWAGELFF
TRBJ2-5 TRBV11-2 20 CASSLEGPAWRAGYQETQYF
TRBJ1-3 TRBV14 12 CASSLLGNTIYF
TRBJ2-7 TRBV19 14 CASSEPDRPYEQYF
TRBJ1-2 TRBV19 16 CASSMRGAPGLNGYTF
TRBJ1-6 TRBV3-1/TRBV3-2 16 CASSSIRGQGSSPLHF
TRBJ1-1 TRBV5-1 14 CASSPAGQNTEAFF
TRBJ1-4 TRBV7-2 15 CASSLSMTGGEKLFF
TRBJ1-2 TRBV6-5 16 CASSSQGSAANYGYTF
TRBJ2-3 TRBV19 16 CASSGRAMGATDTQYF
TRBJ1-2 TRBV19 16 CASSTLPGQGARGYTF
TRBJ1-5 TRBV7-2 15 CASSSTGASNQPQHF
TRBJ1-1 TRBV18 14 CASSPAGGGTEAFF
TRBJ1-1 TRBV7-2 14 CASSLAAGLTEAFF
TRBJ1-2 TRBV6-1 15 CASSEVGGQNYGYTF
TRBJ2-3 TRBV11-2 19 CASSLGHAVARHSTDTQYF
TRBJ1-1 TRBV4-1 15 CASSQDQTWNTEAFF
TRBJ1-2 TRBV9 14 CASSVGDYSGGYTF
TRBJ2-1 TRBV9 13 CASSDVGHNEQFF